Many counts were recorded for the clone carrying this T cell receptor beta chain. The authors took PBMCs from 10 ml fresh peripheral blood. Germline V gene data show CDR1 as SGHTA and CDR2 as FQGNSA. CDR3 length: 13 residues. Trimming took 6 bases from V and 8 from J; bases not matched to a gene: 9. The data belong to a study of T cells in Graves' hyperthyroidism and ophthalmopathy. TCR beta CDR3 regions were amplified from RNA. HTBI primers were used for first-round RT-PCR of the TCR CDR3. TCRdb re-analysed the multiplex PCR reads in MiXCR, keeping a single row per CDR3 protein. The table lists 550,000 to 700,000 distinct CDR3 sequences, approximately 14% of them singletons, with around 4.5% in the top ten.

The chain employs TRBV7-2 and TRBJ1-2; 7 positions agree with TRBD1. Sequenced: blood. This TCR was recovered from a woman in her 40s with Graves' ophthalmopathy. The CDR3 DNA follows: TGTGCCAGCAGTTCGTTTACAGGGGACGGCTACACCTTC. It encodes CASSSFTGDGYTF.